The next 32 T cell receptor beta chains were all read from a single sample in a study of T cells after yellow fever vaccination. TCRdb processed the 5' RACE reads anew with MiXCR; each CDR3 protein has one entry. This table holds about 580,000 distinct CDR3 sequences, approximately 16% found once. The sequences come from PBMCs, collected around 5 days after the first yellow fever vaccination. These receptors were taken from a man aged 18 to 35 who received the YFV17D yellow fever vaccine.

This clonotype was seen a few times. The chain links TRBV9 to TRBJ2-2, with 8 bases lining up with TRBD2. The germline V gene has CDR1 SGDLS and CDR2 YYNGEE. V lost 2 bases, J lost 5 bases, and 5 bases stayed unmatched. The CDR3 sequence is 15 residues long. CDR3 in DNA: TGTGCCAGCAGCGTCTCCCGGGGGGGGACCGGGGAGCTGTTTTTT. Amino acids: CASSVSRGGTGELFF.

The chain recombines TRBV7-3 with TRBJ2-5, with D possibly matching TRBD1 (6 bases). Germline V gene sequence: CDR1 SGHTA, CDR2 FQGTGA. V was clipped by 5 bases and J by 5 bases, with 12 bases between them. The CDR3 is 13 amino acids. CDR3: CASSAQGTETQYF. CDR3 nucleotide sequence: TGTGCCAGCAGCGCACAGGGCACCGAGACCCAGTACTTC.

This clonotype came up a few times. V and J are TRBV6-2 or TRBV6-3 and TRBJ2-7, with D maybe TRBD1 (6 bases). Trimming removed 0 bases at V and 6 bases at J, with 12 bases between. Germline loops: CDR1 MNHEY, CDR2 SVGEGT. The CDR3 loop spans 14 amino acids. CDR3 loop: CASSYSGQGREQYF. The CDR3 region has the DNA TGTGCCAGCAGTTACTCGGGTCAGGGGCGCGAGCAGTACTTC.

V gene TRBV4-1 combines with J gene TRBJ2-3, with D perhaps TRBD1 or TRBD2 (5 bases each). Germline values: CDR1 MGHRA, CDR2 YSYEKL. Trimming removed 0 bases from V and 4 bases from J, with 14 bases in between. The CDR3 totals 16 residues. CDR3 protein: CASSQEWGPPADTQYF. In DNA, the CDR3 is TGCGCCAGCAGCCAAGAGTGGGGACCACCAGCAGATACGCAGTATTTT.

The rearrangement joins TRBV29-1 to TRBJ2-7, with D maybe TRBD1 (6 bases). Looked up from germline, CDR1 is SQVTM and CDR2 is ANQGSEA. The CDR3 sequence is 13 residues long. The V end lost 7 bases, the J end lost 0 bases, and 13 bases lay between the germline ends. CDR3 protein: CSGTGSSSYEQYF. The CDR3 coding sequence is TGCAGCGGCACAGGGTCGAGCTCCTACGAGCAGTACTTC.

This clonotype was detected only a few times. This chain connects TRBV5-1 to TRBJ1-4, with D uncertain. Germline lookup yields CDR1 SGHRS and CDR2 YFSETQ. The CDR3 is 13 residues long. Trimming removed 0 bases at V and 3 bases at J, with 3 bases between. CDR3 nucleotides: TGCGCCAGCAGCTTGGGGGCTAATGAAAAACTGTTTTTT. Protein sequence: CASSLGANEKLFF.

The rearrangement uses TRBV5-1 and TRBJ1-5; no reliable D call. Germline lookup yields CDR1 SGHRS and CDR2 YFSETQ. The CDR3 consists of 14 residues. V was clipped by 3 bases and J by 5 bases, with 12 bases between them. DNA for the CDR3: TGCGCCAGCAGCTCCACAGTCGGGGATCAGCCCCAGCATTTT. It translates to CASSSTVGDQPQHF.

This chain connects TRBV29-1 to TRBJ2-2; a possible D gene is TRBD2 (6 bases). Germline CDR1 reads SQVTM; CDR2 reads ANQGSEA. The CDR3 has 13 residues. V was clipped by 5 bases and J by 1 base, with 8 bases between them. The CDR3 region is CSVRLGNTGELFF. CDR3 in DNA: TGCAGCGTTCGACTAGGGAACACCGGGGAGCTGTTTTTT.

This clonotype was observed many times. V and J are TRBV12-3 or TRBV12-4 and TRBJ2-1; D is unclear. V lost 6 bases and J lost 6, with 12 bases in between. The CDR3 covers 13 residues. The CDR3 here is CASSPDQFNEQFF. In DNA, the CDR3 is TGTGCCAGCAGCCCCGACCAGTTCAATGAGCAGTTCTTC.

This clonotype was seen a few times. The V and J genes are TRBV6-1 and TRBJ2-6; D remains unclear. The ends were cut back, 2 bases at V and 2 bases at J, with 7 bases in the middle. The CDR3 runs to 15 residues. The germline CDR1 and CDR2 sequences are MNHNS and SASEGT. CDR3 nucleotides: TGTGCCAGCAGTGAACAGGCCACTGGGGCCAACGTCCTGACTTTC. Its protein is CASSEQATGANVLTF.

The chain employs TRBV5-6 and TRBJ1-2, with 7 bases aligning to TRBD1. Germline CDR1 SGHDT, CDR2 YYEEEE. The CDR3 contains 14 residues. Unmatched junction bases numbered 6, after V lost 4 bases and J lost 3 bases. CDR3 DNA: TGTGCCAGCAGCCAACAGGGGTTTGACTATGGCTACACCTTC. As protein: CASSQQGFDYGYTF.

This chain connects TRBV2 to TRBJ1-5; a possible D gene is TRBD1 (6 bases). The CDR3 consists of 19 residues. In germline, CDR1 is SNHLY, CDR2 FYNNEI. V was shortened by 5 bases and J by 0 bases, with 23 bases between the two germline ends. In nucleotides, the CDR3 is TGTGCCAGCAGTCTCGGGGACACCCCAAAATTTTATAGCAATCAGCCCCAGCATTTT. Amino acids: CASSLGDTPKFYSNQPQHF. Filled out from reference TRBV2 and TRBJ1-5, the complete variable domain reads EPEVTQTPSHQVTQMGQEVILRCVPISNHLYFYWYRQILGQKVEFLVSFYNNEISEKSEIFDDQFSVERPDGSNFTLKIRSTKLEDSAMYFCASSLGDTPKFYSNQPQHFGDGTRLSIL.

The chain uses TRBV5-5 and TRBJ2-7; D possibly corresponds to TRBD1 (5 bases). Trimming stripped 4 bases from V and 6 bases from J, with 14 bases between. This CDR3 is 13 amino acids long. Germline CDR1 is SGHKS and CDR2 is YYEKEE (reference sequence). CDR3 sequence reads: CASSPRDSLEQYV. CDR3 bases: TGTGCCAGCAGCCCCAGGGATTCCCTCGAGCAGTACGTC.

In this sample, this clonotype turned up many times. This chain joins TRBV19 and TRBJ2-1; D unresolved. The germline V gene encodes CDR1 LNHDA and CDR2 SQIVND (reference sequence). The CDR3 spans 12 residues. V lost 2 bases, J lost 7 bases, and 6 bases lay in between. The CDR3 is CASSIFRNEQFF. CDR3 nucleotides: TGTGCCAGTAGTATATTTAGGAATGAGCAGTTCTTC. Variable domain in full (rest from reference TRBV19 and TRBJ2-1): DGGITQSPKYLFRKEGQNVTLSCEQNLNHDAMYWYRQDPGQGLRLIYYSQIVNDFQKGDIAEGYSVSREKKESFPLTVTSAQKNPTAFYLCASSIFRNEQFFGPGTRLTVL.

Only a few counts were recorded for this clonotype. At one end the junction does not follow the germline gene, possibly because of a read error. The V gene is TRBV12-3 or TRBV12-4, the J gene TRBJ2-3, with 7 positions matching TRBD2. The CDR3 is 16 amino acids. The CDR3 spells CASSLVQTSWTDTQYF. In nucleotides, the CDR3 is TGTGCCAGCAGCTTAGTACAGACTAGCTGGACAGATACGCAGTATTTT.

This chain uses TRBV10-3 with TRBJ2-1; 13 nucleotides match TRBD2. The germline V gene encodes CDR1 ENHRY and CDR2 SYGVKD. The CDR3 spans 15 residues. The V and J ends lost 7 bases and 2 bases, in that order; junction bases with no gene match: 2. The CDR3 protein is CAITTSGGTYNEQFF. CDR3 in DNA: TGTGCCATCACGACTAGCGGGGGGACCTACAATGAGCAGTTCTTC.

This clonotype occurred a few times. The CDR3 loop reads CAIAGTGGTGELFF. For the CDR3, the DNA is TGTGCCATCGCCGGGACAGGGGGGACCGGGGAGCTGTTTTTT. The chain carries TRBV10-3 and TRBJ2-2, with 11 positions matching TRBD1. J was trimmed by 5 bases and V by 8 bases; bases with no gene match: 4. Germline-derived CDR1 and CDR2 are ENHRY and SYGVKD. CDR3 size: 14 residues.

The rearrangement joins TRBV7-3 to TRBJ2-2; TRBD1 agrees at 7 bases. The CDR3 totals 17 residues. Germline CDR1 SGHTA, CDR2 FQGTGA. After removal of 0 bases from V and 5 bases from J, the junction contained 9 bases not matched to a gene. The CDR3 reads CASSLTFQGVDTGELFF. The CDR3 bases are TGTGCCAGCAGCTTAACTTTCCAGGGGGTGGATACCGGGGAGCTGTTTTTT.

The rearrangement links TRBV7-2 to TRBJ2-3, with TRBD2 matching over 8 bases. The CDR3 covers 18 residues. From germline, CDR1 is SGHTA and CDR2 FQGNSA. The J segment lost 7 bases and the V segment lost 0 bases, leaving 15 bases of the junction unmatched. The CDR3 DNA is TGTGCCAGCAGCTTAGCGGTGACGGGGGGGCGGGTCCCATATACGCAGTATTTT. Translation: CASSLAVTGGRVPYTQYF.

This rearrangement joins TRBV7-9 to TRBJ1-2; TRBD1 agrees at 7 bases. Germline assignment: CDR1 SEHNR and CDR2 FQNEAQ (reference sequence). CDR3 length equals 14 residues. Losses at the gene ends were 5 bases for V and 4 bases for J; bases not matched to a gene: 7. Here the CDR3 reads CASSVKQGIYGYTF. The CDR3 DNA reads as TGTGCCAGCAGCGTTAAACAGGGGATCTATGGCTACACCTTC.

In this sample, this clonotype turned up once. V usage is TRBV29-1 and J usage is TRBJ1-4; D gene uncertain. V lost 1 base and J lost 4, with 16 bases in between. The CDR3 runs 16 residues. Germline V gene data show CDR1 as SQVTM and CDR2 as ANQGSEA. CDR3 coding DNA: TGCAGCGTTGAAGCCCATCAAGGCAGAGATAATGAAAAACTGTTTTTT. It codes for CSVEAHQGRDNEKLFF.

V gene TRBV12-3 or TRBV12-4 combines with J gene TRBJ2-7, with 8 bases lining up with TRBD2. The CDR3 has 14 residues. J lost 0 bases, V lost 7 bases, and 5 bases had no gene match. The CDR3 DNA reads as TGTGCCAGCACCTCCGGGACTAGCTCCTACGAGCAGTACTTC. Residues: CASTSGTSSYEQYF.

This clonotype was counted between two and nine times. DNA of the CDR3: TGTGCCAGCAGCCCTGGCCCGGCGGCCGGAGATACGCAGTATTTT. Translated, it gives CASSPGPAAGDTQYF. This rearrangement joins TRBV7-9 to TRBJ2-3; D not resolved. Between the trimmed V and J ends, which lost 5 bases and 5 bases, there was a span of 17 bases. The CDR3 extends over 15 amino acids. The germline V gene encodes CDR1 SEHNR and CDR2 FQNEAQ (reference sequence).

This clonotype appeared many times. The chain links TRBV5-5 to TRBJ1-4; 7 bases line up with TRBD1. The CDR3 totals 16 residues. V lost 4 bases and J lost 3; bases outside the gene matches: 9. Germline V gene lookup returns CDR1 SGHKS and CDR2 YYEKEE (reference sequence). The CDR3 reads CASSGRDSYPNEKLFF. The DNA for the CDR3 is TGTGCCAGCAGCGGCCGGGACAGTTACCCTAATGAAAAACTGTTTTTT.

This clonotype was seen more than once but under ten times. The chain combines TRBV19 with TRBJ2-2; possible D gene TRBD1, 6 bases. CDR3 size: 15 residues. The V end lost 4 bases, the J end lost 2 bases, and 11 bases lay between the germline ends. Germline V gene sequence: CDR1 LNHDA, CDR2 SQIVND (reference sequence). The CDR3 here is CASSNQGLNTGELFF. For the CDR3, the DNA is TGTGCCAGTAGTAACCAGGGGTTAAACACCGGGGAGCTGTTTTTT.

A word on this clonotype: An end of the junction differs from the germline gene, which may be a read error. The chain is built from TRBV6-2 or TRBV6-3 and TRBJ2-1; D perhaps matches TRBD1 (7 bases). CDR1 MNHEY and CDR2 SVGEGT come from the germline V gene. This CDR3 contains 16 residues. CDR3 bases: TGTACCAGCAGTCTCCCAGCCAGGACAGGAGGGAATGAGCAGTTCTTC. Amino acid sequence: CTSSLPARTGGNEQFF.

The J gene is TRBJ2-1, the V gene TRBV19; 10 positions agree with TRBD2. The CDR3 contains 15 residues. Losses at the gene ends were 7 bases for V and 8 bases for J; bases not matched to a gene: 11. Germline CDR1 reads LNHDA; CDR2 reads SQIVND (reference sequence). CDR3 sequence (DNA): TGTGCCAGTAATCGAGCGGGGGGGTATACGGATGAGCAGTTCTTC. Protein product: CASNRAGGYTDEQFF.

This rearrangement joins TRBV5-1 to TRBJ1-1; D remains unclear. The CDR3 length is 17 residues. The V gene lost 0 bases and the J gene lost 1 base, with 16 bases spanning the gap. Germline assignment: CDR1 SGHRS and CDR2 YFSETQ. In DNA form, the CDR3 reads TGCGCCAGCAGCTTGGGAGCCTTGGGAGCACAGAACACTGAAGCTTTCTTT. Its translation is CASSLGALGAQNTEAFF. Supplemented by reference TRBV5-1 and TRBJ1-1, the full variable domain reads KAGVTQTPRYLIKTRGQQVTLSCSPISGHRSVSWYQQTPGQGLQFLFEYFSETQRNKGNFPGRFSGRQFSNSRSEMNVSTLELGDSALYLCASSLGALGAQNTEAFFGQGTRLTVV.

CDR3 in amino acids: CAIRPGQGSGEAFF. CDR3 bases: TGTGCCATCAGGCCGGGACAGGGTAGCGGTGAAGCTTTCTTT. The chain carries TRBV10-3 and TRBJ1-1; TRBD1 agrees at 9 bases. The CDR3 has 14 amino acids. Germline lookup yields CDR1 ENHRY and CDR2 SYGVKD. Losses at the gene ends were 6 bases for V and 7 bases for J; bases not matched to a gene: 9.

This clonotype was counted at least ten times. The chain uses TRBV20-1 and TRBJ2-1; TRBD2 matches 7 bases. Germline V CDR1 and CDR2: DFQATT, SNEGSKA (reference sequence). With V trimmed by 4 bases and J by 6 bases, 9 bases remained unmatched. This CDR3 comprises 14 residues. The CDR3 DNA reads as TGCAGTGCTACTGCCGGCGGGGGTGCCAATGAGCAGTTCTTC. Translating gives CSATAGGGANEQFF.

This clonotype was counted only a few times. The chain links TRBV19 to TRBJ2-6, with D hard to call. Germline CDR1 is LNHDA and CDR2 is SQIVND (reference sequence). Trimming removed 10 bases at V and 2 bases at J, with 18 bases between. The CDR3 is made up of 16 amino acids. The CDR3 sequence: CATKAYLYTGANVLTF. The DNA of the CDR3 is TGTGCCACCAAAGCCTACCTCTATACTGGGGCCAACGTCCTGACTTTC.

A few counts support this clonotype. The rearrangement uses TRBV5-1 and TRBJ1-1, with a tentative D call TRBD1 (6 bases). V shed 4 bases and J shed 4 bases, with 14 bases lying between them. CDR1 is SGHRS and CDR2 is YFSETQ in the germline V gene. The CDR3 runs 14 residues. CDR3 coding DNA: TGCGCCAGCAGCCCTTCAGGGGACGGCACTGAAGCTTTCTTT. Amino acids: CASSPSGDGTEAFF.